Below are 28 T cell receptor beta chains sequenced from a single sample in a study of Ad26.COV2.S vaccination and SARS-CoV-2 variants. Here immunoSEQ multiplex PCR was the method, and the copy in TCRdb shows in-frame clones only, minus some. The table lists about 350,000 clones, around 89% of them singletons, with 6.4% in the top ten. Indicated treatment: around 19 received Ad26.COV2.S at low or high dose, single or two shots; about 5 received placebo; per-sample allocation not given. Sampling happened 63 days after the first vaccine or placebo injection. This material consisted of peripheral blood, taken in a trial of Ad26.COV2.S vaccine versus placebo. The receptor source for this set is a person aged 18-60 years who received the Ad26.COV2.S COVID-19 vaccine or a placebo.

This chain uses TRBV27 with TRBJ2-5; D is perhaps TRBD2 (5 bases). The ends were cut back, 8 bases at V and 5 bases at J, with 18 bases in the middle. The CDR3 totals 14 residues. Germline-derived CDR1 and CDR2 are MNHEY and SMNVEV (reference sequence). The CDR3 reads CASGNRKGGETQYF. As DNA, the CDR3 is TGTGCCAGCGGGAATAGAAAGGGCGGGGAGACCCAGTACTTC.

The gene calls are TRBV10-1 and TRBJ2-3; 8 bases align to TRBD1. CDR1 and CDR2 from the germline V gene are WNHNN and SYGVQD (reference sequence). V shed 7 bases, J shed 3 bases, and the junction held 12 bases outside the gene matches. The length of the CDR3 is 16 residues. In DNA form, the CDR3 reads TGCGCCAGCACCGAATTCAGGGGGCCATGTACAGATACGCAGTATTTT. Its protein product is CASTEFRGPCTDTQYF.

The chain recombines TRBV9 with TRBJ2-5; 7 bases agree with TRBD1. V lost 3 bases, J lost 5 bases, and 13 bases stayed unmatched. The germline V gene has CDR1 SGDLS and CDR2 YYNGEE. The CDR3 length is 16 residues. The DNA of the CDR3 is TGTGCCAGCAGCGAACAGGGGCGATTGGATTTGGAGACCCAGTACTTC. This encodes CASSEQGRLDLETQYF.

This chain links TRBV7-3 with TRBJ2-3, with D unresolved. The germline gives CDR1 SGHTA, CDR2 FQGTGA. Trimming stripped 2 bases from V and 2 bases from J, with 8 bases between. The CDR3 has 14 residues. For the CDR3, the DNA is TGTGCCAGCAGCTTATTACAGTACACAGATACGCAGTATTTT. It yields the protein CASSLLQYTDTQYF.

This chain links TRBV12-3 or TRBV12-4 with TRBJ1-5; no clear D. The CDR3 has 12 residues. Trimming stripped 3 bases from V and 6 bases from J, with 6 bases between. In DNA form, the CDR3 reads TGTGCCAGCAGTTTGCCGGGTCAGCCCCAGCATTTT. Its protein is CASSLPGQPQHF.

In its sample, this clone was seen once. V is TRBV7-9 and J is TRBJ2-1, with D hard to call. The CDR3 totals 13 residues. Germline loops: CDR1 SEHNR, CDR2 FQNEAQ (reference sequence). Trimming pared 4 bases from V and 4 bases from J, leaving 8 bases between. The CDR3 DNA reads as TGTGCCAGCAGCTCACCGGAGTACAATGAGCAGTTCTTC. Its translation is CASSSPEYNEQFF.

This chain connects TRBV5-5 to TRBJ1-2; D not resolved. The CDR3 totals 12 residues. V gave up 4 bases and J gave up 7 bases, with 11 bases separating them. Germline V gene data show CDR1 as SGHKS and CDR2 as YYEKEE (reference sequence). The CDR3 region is CASSMGDGGYTF. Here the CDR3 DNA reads TGTGCCAGCAGCATGGGTGATGGTGGCTACACCTTC. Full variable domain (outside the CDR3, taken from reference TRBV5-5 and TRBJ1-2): DAGVTQSPTHLIKTRGQQVTLRCSPISGHKSVSWYQQVLGQGPQFIFQYYEKEERGRGNFPDRFSARQFPNYSSELNVNALLLGDSALYLCASSMGDGGYTFGSGTRLTVV.

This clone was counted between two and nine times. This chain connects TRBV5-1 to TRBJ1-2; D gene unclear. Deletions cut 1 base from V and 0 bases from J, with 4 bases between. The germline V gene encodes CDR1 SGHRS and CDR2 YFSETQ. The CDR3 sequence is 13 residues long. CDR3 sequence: CASSLPTNYGYTF. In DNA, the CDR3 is TGCGCCAGCAGCTTGCCCACTAACTATGGCTACACCTTC. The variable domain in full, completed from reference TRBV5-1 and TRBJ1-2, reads KAGVTQTPRYLIKTRGQQVTLSCSPISGHRSVSWYQQTPGQGLQFLFEYFSETQRNKGNFPGRFSGRQFSNSRSEMNVSTLELGDSALYLCASSLPTNYGYTFGSGTRLTVV.

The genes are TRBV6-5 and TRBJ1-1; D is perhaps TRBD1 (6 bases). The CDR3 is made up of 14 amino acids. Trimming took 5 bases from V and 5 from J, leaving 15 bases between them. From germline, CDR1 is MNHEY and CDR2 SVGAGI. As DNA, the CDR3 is TGTGCCAGCAGTCCGGCTGGGGGCAGGACTGAAGCTTTCTTT. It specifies CASSPAGGRTEAFF.

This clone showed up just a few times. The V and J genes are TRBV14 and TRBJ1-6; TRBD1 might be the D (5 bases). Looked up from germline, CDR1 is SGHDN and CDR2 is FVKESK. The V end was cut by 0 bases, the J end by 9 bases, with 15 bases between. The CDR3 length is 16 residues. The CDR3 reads CASSQDLPGTGSPLHF. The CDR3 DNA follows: TGTGCCAGCAGCCAAGATTTGCCCGGGACGGGTTCACCCCTCCACTTT.

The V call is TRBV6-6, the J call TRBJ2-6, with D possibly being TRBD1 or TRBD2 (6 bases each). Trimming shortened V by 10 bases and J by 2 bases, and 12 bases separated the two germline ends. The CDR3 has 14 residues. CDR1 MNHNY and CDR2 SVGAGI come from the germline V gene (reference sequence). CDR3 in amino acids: CAIFGGPGANVLTF. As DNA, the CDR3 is TGTGCCATCTTTGGGGGGCCTGGGGCCAACGTCCTGACTTTC.

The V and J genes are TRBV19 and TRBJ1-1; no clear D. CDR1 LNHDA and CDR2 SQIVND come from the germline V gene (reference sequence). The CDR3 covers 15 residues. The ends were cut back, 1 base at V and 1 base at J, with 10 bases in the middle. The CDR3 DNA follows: TGTGCCAGTAGTATAGTTGGAGGTGCGAACACTGAAGCTTTCTTT. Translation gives CASSIVGGANTEAFF.

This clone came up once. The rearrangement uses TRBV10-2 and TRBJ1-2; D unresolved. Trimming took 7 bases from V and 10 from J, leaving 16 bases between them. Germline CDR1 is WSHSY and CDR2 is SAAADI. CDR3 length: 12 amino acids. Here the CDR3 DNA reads TGCGCCAGCACCGGGCCTCTGGAGGTCTACACCTTC. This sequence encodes CASTGPLEVYTF.

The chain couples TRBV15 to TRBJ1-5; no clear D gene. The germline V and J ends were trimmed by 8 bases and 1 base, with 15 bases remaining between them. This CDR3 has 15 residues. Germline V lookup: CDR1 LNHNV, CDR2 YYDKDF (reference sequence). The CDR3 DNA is TGTGCCACCGGGCATAGGGCGGCCAGCAATCAGCCCCAGCATTTT. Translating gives CATGHRAASNQPQHF.

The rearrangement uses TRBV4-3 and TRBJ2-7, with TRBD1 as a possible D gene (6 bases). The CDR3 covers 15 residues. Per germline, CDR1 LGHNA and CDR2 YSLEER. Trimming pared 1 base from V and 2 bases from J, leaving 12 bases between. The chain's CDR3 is CASSQAENRAYEQYF. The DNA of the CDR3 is TGCGCCAGCAGCCAAGCAGAAAACAGGGCCTACGAGCAGTACTTC.

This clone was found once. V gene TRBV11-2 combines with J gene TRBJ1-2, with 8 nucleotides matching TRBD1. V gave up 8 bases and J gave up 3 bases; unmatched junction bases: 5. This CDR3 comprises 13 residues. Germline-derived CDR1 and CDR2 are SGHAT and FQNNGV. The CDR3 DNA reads TGTGCCAGCGGGTCGGACAGGGACTATGGCTACACCTTC. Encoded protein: CASGSDRDYGYTF.

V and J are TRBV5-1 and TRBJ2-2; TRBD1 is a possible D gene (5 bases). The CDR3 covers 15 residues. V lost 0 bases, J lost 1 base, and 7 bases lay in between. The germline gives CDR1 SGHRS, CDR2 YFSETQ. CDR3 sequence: CASSLGGQNTGELFF. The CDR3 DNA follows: TGCGCCAGCAGCTTGGGAGGACAGAACACCGGGGAGCTGTTTTTT.

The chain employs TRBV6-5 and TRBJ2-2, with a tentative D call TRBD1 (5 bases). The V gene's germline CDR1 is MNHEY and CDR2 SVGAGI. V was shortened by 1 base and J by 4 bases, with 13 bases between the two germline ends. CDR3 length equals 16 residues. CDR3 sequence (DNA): TGTGCCAGCAGTTACTTGGTGGGGCCGGGCACCGGGGAGCTGTTTTTT. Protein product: CASSYLVGPGTGELFF.

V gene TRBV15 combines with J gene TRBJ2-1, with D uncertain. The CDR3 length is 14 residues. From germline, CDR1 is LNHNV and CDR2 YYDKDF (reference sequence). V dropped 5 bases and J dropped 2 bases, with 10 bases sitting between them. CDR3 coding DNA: TGTGCCACCAGCTTGGAGATCCCCTACAATGAGCAGTTCTTC. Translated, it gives CATSLEIPYNEQFF.

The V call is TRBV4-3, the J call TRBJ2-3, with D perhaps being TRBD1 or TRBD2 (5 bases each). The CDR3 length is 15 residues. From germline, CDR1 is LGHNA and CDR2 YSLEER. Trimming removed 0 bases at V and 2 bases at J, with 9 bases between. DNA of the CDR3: TGCGCCAGCAGCCAAGAGTCAGGGACCACAGATACGCAGTATTTT. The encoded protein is CASSQESGTTDTQYF.

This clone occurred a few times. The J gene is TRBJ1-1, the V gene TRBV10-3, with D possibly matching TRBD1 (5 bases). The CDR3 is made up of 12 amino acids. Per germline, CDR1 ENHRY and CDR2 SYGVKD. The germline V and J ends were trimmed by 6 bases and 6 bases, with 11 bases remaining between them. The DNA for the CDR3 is TGTGCCATCAGGAAAGGGGACGCTGAAGCTTTCTTT. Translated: CAIRKGDAEAFF.

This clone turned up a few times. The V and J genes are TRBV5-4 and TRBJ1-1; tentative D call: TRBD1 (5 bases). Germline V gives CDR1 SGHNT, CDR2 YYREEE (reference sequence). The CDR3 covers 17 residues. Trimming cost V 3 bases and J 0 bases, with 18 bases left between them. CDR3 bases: TGTGCCAGCAGCTCGAAAGCAAAGGGACGGATGAACACTGAAGCTTTCTTT. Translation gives CASSSKAKGRMNTEAFF.

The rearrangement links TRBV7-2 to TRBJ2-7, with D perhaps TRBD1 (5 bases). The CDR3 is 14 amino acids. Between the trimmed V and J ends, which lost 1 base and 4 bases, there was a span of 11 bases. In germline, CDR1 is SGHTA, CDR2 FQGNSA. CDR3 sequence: CASSLGTRIYEQYF. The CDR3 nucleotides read TGTGCCAGCAGCTTAGGGACAAGGATTTACGAGCAGTACTTC.

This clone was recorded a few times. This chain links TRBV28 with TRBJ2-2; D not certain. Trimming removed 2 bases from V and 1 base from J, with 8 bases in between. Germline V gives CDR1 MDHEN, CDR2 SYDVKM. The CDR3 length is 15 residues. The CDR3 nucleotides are TGTGCCAGCAGTTTAAATTGGGGGAACACCGGGGAGCTGTTTTTT. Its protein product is CASSLNWGNTGELFF.

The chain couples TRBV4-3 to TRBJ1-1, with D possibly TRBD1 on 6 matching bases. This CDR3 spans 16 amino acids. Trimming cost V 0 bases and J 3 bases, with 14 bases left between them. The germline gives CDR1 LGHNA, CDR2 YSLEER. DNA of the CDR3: TGCGCCAGCAGCCAAGATCGGGGGCTGGTAGACACTGAAGCTTTCTTT. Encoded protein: CASSQDRGLVDTEAFF.

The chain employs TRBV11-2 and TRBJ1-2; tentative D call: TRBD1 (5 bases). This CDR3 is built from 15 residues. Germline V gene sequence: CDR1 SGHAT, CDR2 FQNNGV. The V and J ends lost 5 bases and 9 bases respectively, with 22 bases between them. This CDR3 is CASSPLIGERSSYTF. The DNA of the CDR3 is TGTGCCAGCAGCCCACTCATAGGGGAGAGGAGTAGCTACACCTTC. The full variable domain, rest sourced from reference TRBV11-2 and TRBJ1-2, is EAGVAQSPRYKIIEKRQSVAFWCNPISGHATLYWYQQILGQGPKLLIQFQNNGVVDDSQLPKDRFSAERLKGVDSTLKIQPAKLEDSAVYLCASSPLIGERSSYTFGSGTRLTVV.

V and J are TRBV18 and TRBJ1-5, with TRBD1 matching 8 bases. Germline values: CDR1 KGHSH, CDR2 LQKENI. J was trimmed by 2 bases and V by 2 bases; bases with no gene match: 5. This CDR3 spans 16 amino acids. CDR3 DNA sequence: TGTGCCAGCTCACCAGGACAGGGAATCGGCAATCAGCCCCAGCATTTT. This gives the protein CASSPGQGIGNQPQHF.

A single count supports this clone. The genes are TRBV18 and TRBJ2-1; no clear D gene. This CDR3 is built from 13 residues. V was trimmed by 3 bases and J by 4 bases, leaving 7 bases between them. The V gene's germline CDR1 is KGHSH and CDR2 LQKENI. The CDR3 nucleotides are TGTGCCAGCTCACCCGGAAAGTACAATGAGCAGTTCTTC. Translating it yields CASSPGKYNEQFF.